One sample yielded the 24 T cell receptor beta chains listed below, sequenced in a study of cytomegalovirus exposure and HLA in healthy donors (dated by TCRdb to between 2016 and 2019). Libraries were prepared through the immunoSEQ multiplex PCR assay. For the multiplex PCR, a mixture combining 60 forward primers for TCR Vbeta segments and 13 reverse primers for TCR Jbeta segments was used. The table comes from immuneACCESS by way of TCRdb, which keeps in-frame sequences with V and J called. Part of the clones is missing from these tables; in studies checked, under half for an unresolved V gene and the rest for unknown reasons. In all, the sample holds about 190,000 clones, and over 70% of those were seen once. The ten largest account for roughly 2.1% of the sample. The sequenced sample consisted of PBMCs. The source of these receptors is a woman aged 18 to 35 in good health and CMV-seropositive.

This clone was seen once. The J gene is TRBJ1-5, the V gene TRBV7-2; maybe TRBD1 (5 bases). The germline gives CDR1 SGHTA, CDR2 FQGNSA. The CDR3 extends over 15 amino acids. The germline V and J ends were trimmed by 0 bases and 7 bases, with 13 bases remaining between them. The CDR3 sequence is CASSLAGVTRQPQHF. The CDR3 nucleotides read TGTGCCAGCAGCTTAGCAGGGGTGACCAGGCAGCCCCAGCATTTT.

Details on this clone: Mismatch with germline at one junction end may stem from a read error. The chain links TRBV6-5 to TRBJ1-2, with D maybe TRBD1 (5 bases). This CDR3 contains 13 residues. The germline V gene encodes CDR1 MNHEY and CDR2 SVGAGI. The DNA for the CDR3 is TGTGCCAGCAGTTACTCGAGGAACTGGGGCTACGCCTTC. Translated, it gives CASSYSRNWGYAF.

In regard to this clone: This CDR3 is missing its conserved last phenylalanine or tryptophan, likely due to a read error. This chain links TRBV28 with TRBJ2-7; 9 bases fit TRBD1. CDR3 length: 15 residues. The germline V gene encodes CDR1 MDHEN and CDR2 SYDVKM. J was trimmed by 1 base and V by 5 bases; bases with no gene match: 6. The CDR3 region has the DNA TGTGCCAGCAGTGAGGACAGGGGAGCTTCCTACGAGCAGTACCTC. This gives the protein CASSEDRGASYEQYL.

The V gene is TRBV9, the J gene TRBJ2-3; TRBD1 agrees at 9 bases. This CDR3 region has 16 residues. The germline V gene encodes CDR1 SGDLS and CDR2 YYNGEE. V gave up 4 bases and J gave up 9 bases; unmatched junction bases: 15. DNA for the CDR3: TGTGCCAGCAGCTCGAATCCGGGACAGGGTTTGGCCACGCAGTATTTT. Protein product: CASSSNPGQGLATQYF.

This clone was picked up one time. The chain is built from TRBV2 and TRBJ2-1; D is possibly TRBD2 (5 bases). V lost 10 bases and J lost 7, with 14 bases in between. Germline V lookup: CDR1 SNHLY, CDR2 FYNNEI. There are 12 residues in the CDR3. CDR3 DNA sequence: TGTGCCATCTCGGAGGCGACGAATGAGCAGTTCTTC. It codes for CAISEATNEQFF.

This chain joins TRBV6-5 and TRBJ1-6; 7 nucleotides match TRBD1. The CDR3 contains 14 residues. The germline V gene encodes CDR1 MNHEY and CDR2 SVGAGI. The V segment lost 6 bases and the J segment 6 bases; nucleotides outside the gene matches: 5. The CDR3 region has the DNA TGTGCCAGCAGGGAGAGGGGGCTTAATTCACCCCTCCACTTT. The encoded protein is CASRERGLNSPLHF.

This clone was found once. The rearrangement joins TRBV4-3 to TRBJ1-6; 8 bases are a match to TRBD1. CDR1 LGHNA and CDR2 YSLEER come from the germline V gene. V gave up 3 bases and J gave up 7 bases; unmatched junction bases: 8. The length of the CDR3 is 16 residues. The DNA for the CDR3 is TGCGCCAGCAGCCATTCGAGCCGGGACAGGAATTCACCCCTCCACTTT. Translation gives CASSHSSRDRNSPLHF.

The rearrangement uses TRBV5-5 and TRBJ1-1, with D perhaps TRBD1 (5 bases). Between the trimmed V and J ends, which lost 4 bases and 3 bases, there was a span of 13 bases. The CDR3 sequence is 14 residues long. Germline CDR1 SGHKS, CDR2 YYEKEE (reference sequence). CDR3 coding DNA: TGTGCCAGCAGCCTCAGGGTTGGGGACACTGAAGCTTTCTTT. Translated: CASSLRVGDTEAFF.

The chain joins TRBV4-2 to TRBJ1-2; D possibly corresponds to TRBD1 (5 bases). V was clipped by 1 base and J by 5 bases, with 17 bases between them. Per the germline V gene, CDR1 is LGHNA and CDR2 is YNFKEQ. This CDR3 contains 16 residues. CDR3 sequence: CASSQVLTVGSYGYTF. For the CDR3, the DNA is TGTGCCAGCAGCCAAGTTTTGACAGTGGGGTCGTATGGCTACACCTTC.

The chain couples TRBV5-1 to TRBJ2-7; 7 bases map to TRBD1. Germline values: CDR1 SGHRS, CDR2 YFSETQ. The V segment lost 0 bases and the J segment 0 bases; nucleotides outside the gene matches: 15. The CDR3 contains 19 residues. The DNA for the CDR3 is TGCGCCAGCAGCTTGGCCCCGTCGATCCCCCAGGGGGTCTCCTACGAGCAGTACTTC. As protein: CASSLAPSIPQGVSYEQYF.

This chain uses TRBV7-6 with TRBJ2-3, with D possibly TRBD2 on 7 matching bases. CDR3 size: 17 residues. CDR1 and CDR2 from the germline V gene are SGHVS and FNYEAQ. Trimming removed 5 bases at V and 3 bases at J, with 21 bases between. The DNA of the CDR3 is TGTGCCAGCAGCCGAATTCCGGGGGGCGGGTTAACAGATACGCAGTATTTT. It yields the protein CASSRIPGGGLTDTQYF.

The chain is built from TRBV11-3 and TRBJ2-7; 8 bases are a match to TRBD1. V was pared by 5 bases and J by 7 bases, with 10 bases of the junction left unmatched. Germline CDR1 is SGHNT and CDR2 is YENEEA. This CDR3 comprises 14 residues. CDR3 amino acids: CASSVGQASGEQYV. CDR3 bases: TGTGCCAGCAGCGTGGGACAGGCGTCAGGTGAGCAGTACGTC.

The V and J genes are TRBV6-1 and TRBJ1-4; no definite D call. The ends were cut back, 4 bases at V and 5 bases at J, with 8 bases in the middle. Germline CDR1 reads MNHNS; CDR2 reads SASEGT. CDR3 length: 13 residues. CDR3 in amino acids: CASSADLNEKLFF. The CDR3 DNA is TGTGCCAGCAGTGCGGACTTAAATGAAAAACTGTTTTTT.

This clone was seen only a few times. The V gene is TRBV4-3, the J gene TRBJ2-1; D is unclear. Germline CDR1 and CDR2: LGHNA and YSLEER. Trimming shortened V by 2 bases and J by 5 bases, and 7 bases separated the two germline ends. The CDR3 runs to 13 residues. This CDR3 reads CASSQTVDNEQFF. The CDR3 DNA sequence: TGCGCCAGCAGCCAAACAGTCGACAATGAGCAGTTCTTC.

The chain uses TRBV7-9 and TRBJ1-1; 10 bases are shared with TRBD1. The CDR3 loop spans 18 amino acids. The ends lost 0 bases at V and 3 bases at J; junction bases unmatched: 10. Per the germline V gene, CDR1 is SEHNR and CDR2 is FQNEAQ (reference sequence). Here the CDR3 DNA reads TGTGCCAGCAGCTTAGCTCTCTCCGGGACAGGGGCCTACACTGAAGCTTTCTTT. Protein: CASSLALSGTGAYTEAFF. Drawing the rest from reference TRBV7-9 and TRBJ1-1, the complete variable domain is DTGVSQNPRHKITKRGQNVTFRCDPISEHNRLYWYRQTLGQGPEFLTYFQNEAQLEKSRLLSDRFSAERPKGSFSTLEIQRTEQGDSAMYLCASSLALSGTGAYTEAFFGQGTRLTVV.

This chain joins TRBV4-1 and TRBJ1-2; 12 bases agree with TRBD1. The germline CDR1 and CDR2 sequences are MGHRA and YSYEKL. V dropped 4 bases and J dropped 7; count of bases not matched to a gene: 13. The CDR3 sequence is 17 residues long. CDR3 region: CASSRSMGQGAQRGYTF. CDR3 sequence (DNA): TGCGCCAGCAGCCGATCAATGGGACAGGGGGCTCAGCGTGGCTACACCTTC.

V and J are TRBV28 and TRBJ1-2, with 11 bases identical to TRBD1. Germline CDR1 and CDR2: MDHEN and SYDVKM. The CDR3 length is 13 residues. V was clipped by 8 bases and J by 8 bases; unmatched bases: 7. In nucleotides, the CDR3 is TGTGCCAGCGGACAGGGGGCTTTATACGGCTACACCTTC. It specifies CASGQGALYGYTF.

The gene calls are TRBV27 and TRBJ1-2; TRBD1 aligns across 7 bases. V trimming: 4 bases; J trimming: 8 bases; junction bases outside the gene matches: 16. Looked up from germline, CDR1 is MNHEY and CDR2 is SMNVEV (reference sequence). CDR3 length: 16 amino acids. DNA of the CDR3: TGTGCCAGCAGTTCCCCAAGACAGGGATCTATGGGCGGCTACACCTTC. It encodes CASSSPRQGSMGGYTF.

The chain is built from TRBV28 and TRBJ1-1; 7 nucleotides align to TRBD1. The CDR3 covers 14 residues. J was trimmed by 8 bases and V by 5 bases; bases with no gene match: 11. The V gene's germline CDR1 is MDHEN and CDR2 SYDVKM. The CDR3 DNA follows: TGTGCCAGCAGTCGGACAGGAACGCAGCCCGAAGCTTTCTTT. This codes for CASSRTGTQPEAFF.

V gene TRBV5-4 combines with J gene TRBJ2-5; D is perhaps TRBD2 (6 bases). V was trimmed by 5 bases and J by 5 bases, leaving 16 bases between them. Germline V gene data show CDR1 as SGHNT and CDR2 as YYREEE (reference sequence). The CDR3 is 14 residues long. As DNA, the CDR3 is TGTGCCAGCAGTTCGGGACTCACATGGGAGACCCAGTACTTC. Translated, it gives CASSSGLTWETQYF.

Concerning this clone: This sample includes further DNA sequences coding for the same CDR3. This chain connects TRBV5-4 to TRBJ2-5, with D possibly TRBD2 on 7 matching bases. Germline values: CDR1 SGHNT, CDR2 YYREEE (reference sequence). V lost 2 bases and J lost 3, with 11 bases in between. CDR3 length equals 14 residues. CDR3 loop: CASSFAGAKETQYF. Written as DNA, the CDR3 is TGTGCCAGCAGCTTCGCGGGGGCCAAAGAGACCCAGTACTTC.

This CDR3 reads CASSRQSYGYTF. The CDR3 region has the DNA TGTGCCAGTAGTAGACAGTCCTATGGCTACACCTTC. The chain has TRBV19 and TRBJ1-2; weak D call: TRBD1 (5 bases). The CDR3 is 12 residues long. V gave up 4 bases and J gave up 4 bases, with 7 bases separating them. Germline CDR1 LNHDA, CDR2 SQIVND (reference sequence).

This clone was recorded once. The V gene is TRBV7-9, the J gene TRBJ1-3; D gene uncertain. The CDR3 runs 17 residues. V was cut by 5 bases and J by 1 base, with 18 bases left in between. The germline gives CDR1 SEHNR, CDR2 FQNEAQ (reference sequence). The CDR3 sequence is CASSNREGRKSGNTIYF. The CDR3 nucleotides are TGTGCCAGCAGCAACCGGGAAGGACGTAAATCTGGAAACACCATATATTTT.

The rearrangement uses TRBV12-5 and TRBJ1-1; D not certain. From germline, CDR1 is LGHNT and CDR2 FRNRAP. This CDR3 is built from 12 residues. The ends were cut back, 5 bases at V and 7 bases at J, with 11 bases in the middle. The CDR3 here is CASGTVGDEAFF. The CDR3 bases are TGTGCTAGTGGTACCGTGGGAGATGAAGCTTTCTTT.